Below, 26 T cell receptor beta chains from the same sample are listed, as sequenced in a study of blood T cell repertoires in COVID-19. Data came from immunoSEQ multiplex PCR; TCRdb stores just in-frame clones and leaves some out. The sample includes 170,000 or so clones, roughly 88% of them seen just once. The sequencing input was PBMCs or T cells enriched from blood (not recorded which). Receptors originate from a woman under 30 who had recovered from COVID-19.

CDR3 sequence reads: CASSLRDRSPYEQYF. Written as DNA, the CDR3 is TGTGCCAGCAGCTTACGGGACAGGTCCCCCTACGAGCAGTACTTC. The chain carries TRBV5-6 and TRBJ2-7; 8 positions match TRBD1. The CDR3 has 15 residues. Looked up from germline, CDR1 is SGHDT and CDR2 is YYEEEE. Germline trimming cut 2 bases from V and 2 bases from J; bases unmatched to any gene: 6.

CDR3 DNA sequence: TGTGCTAGTGGTCTTGACACGGCCTACAATGAGCAGTTCTTC. Protein: CASGLDTAYNEQFF. The V call is TRBV12-5, the J call TRBJ2-1; D unclear. The CDR3 is 14 amino acids. Germline values: CDR1 LGHNT, CDR2 FRNRAP. V lost 5 bases to trimming and J lost 2 bases, with 10 bases between them. The whole variable domain, remainder taken from reference TRBV12-5 and TRBJ2-1, is DARVTQTPRHKVTEMGQEVTMRCQPILGHNTVFWYRQTMMQGLELLAYFRNRAPLDDSGMPKDRFSAEMPDATLATLKIQPSEPRDSAVYFCASGLDTAYNEQFFGPGTRLTVL.

This CDR3 reads CASSQDLTGVETQYF. In nucleotides, the CDR3 is TGCGCCAGCAGCCAAGATCTTACAGGGGTAGAGACCCAGTACTTC. The V and J genes are TRBV4-3 and TRBJ2-5; 7 nucleotides align to TRBD1. V shed 0 bases, J shed 4 bases, and the junction held 5 bases outside the gene matches. The germline CDR1 and CDR2 sequences are LGHNA and YSLEER. The CDR3 contains 15 residues.

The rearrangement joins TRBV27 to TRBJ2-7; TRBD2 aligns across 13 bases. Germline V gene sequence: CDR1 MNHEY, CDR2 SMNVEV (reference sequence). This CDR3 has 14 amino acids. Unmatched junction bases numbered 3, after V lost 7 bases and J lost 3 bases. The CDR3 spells CASTTSGRIYEQYF. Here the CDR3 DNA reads TGTGCCAGCACGACTAGCGGGAGGATCTACGAGCAGTACTTC.

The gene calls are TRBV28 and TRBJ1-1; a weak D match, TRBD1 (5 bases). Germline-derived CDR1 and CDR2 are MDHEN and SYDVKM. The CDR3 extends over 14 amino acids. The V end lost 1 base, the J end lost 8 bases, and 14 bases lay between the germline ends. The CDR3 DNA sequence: TGTGCCAGCAGTTTATTGTCCCGGACAACCGAAGCTTTCTTT. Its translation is CASSLLSRTTEAFF.

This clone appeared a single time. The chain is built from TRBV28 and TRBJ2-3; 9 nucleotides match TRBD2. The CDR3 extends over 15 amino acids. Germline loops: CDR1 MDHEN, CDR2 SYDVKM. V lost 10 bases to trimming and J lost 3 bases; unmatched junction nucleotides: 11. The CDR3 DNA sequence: TGTGCCACCGATGCGCGGGAGGGCCGGACAGATACGCAGTATTTT. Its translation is CATDAREGRTDTQYF.

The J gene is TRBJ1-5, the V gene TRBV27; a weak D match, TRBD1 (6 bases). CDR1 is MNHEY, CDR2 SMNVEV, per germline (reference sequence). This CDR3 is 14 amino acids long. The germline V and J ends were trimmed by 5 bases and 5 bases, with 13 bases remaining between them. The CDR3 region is CASSPTGVYQPQHF. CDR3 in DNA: TGTGCCAGCAGTCCGACAGGCGTCTATCAGCCCCAGCATTTT.

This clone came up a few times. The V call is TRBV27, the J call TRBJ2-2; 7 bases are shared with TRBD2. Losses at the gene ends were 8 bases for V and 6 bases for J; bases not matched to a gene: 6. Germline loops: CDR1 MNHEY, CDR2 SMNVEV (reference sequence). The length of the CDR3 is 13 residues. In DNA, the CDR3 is TGTGCCAGCGGGCCGGCGGGAGCCGGGGAGCTGTTTTTT. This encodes CASGPAGAGELFF.

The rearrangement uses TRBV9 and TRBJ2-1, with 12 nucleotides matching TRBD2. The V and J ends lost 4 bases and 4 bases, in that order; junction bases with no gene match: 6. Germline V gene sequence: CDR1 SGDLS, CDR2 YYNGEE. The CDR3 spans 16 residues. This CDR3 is CASSPSGRATYNEQFF. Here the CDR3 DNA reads TGTGCCAGCAGCCCTAGCGGGAGGGCCACTTACAATGAGCAGTTCTTC.

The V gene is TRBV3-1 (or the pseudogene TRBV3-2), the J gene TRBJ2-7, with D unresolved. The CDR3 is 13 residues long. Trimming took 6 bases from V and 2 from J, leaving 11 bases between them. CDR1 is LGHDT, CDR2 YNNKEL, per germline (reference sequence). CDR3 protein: CASSPGSAYEQYF. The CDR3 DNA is TGTGCCAGCAGTCCCGGGTCAGCCTACGAGCAGTACTTC.

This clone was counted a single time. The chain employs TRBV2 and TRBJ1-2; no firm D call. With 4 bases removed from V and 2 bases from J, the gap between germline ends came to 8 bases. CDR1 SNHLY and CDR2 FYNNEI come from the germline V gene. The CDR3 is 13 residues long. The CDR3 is CASSGAPNYGYTF. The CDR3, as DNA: TGTGCCAGCAGTGGGGCTCCAAACTATGGCTACACCTTC.

In nucleotides, the CDR3 is TGTGCCAGCAGTTTATGGACAGGGGCCTATAATTCACCCCTCCACTTT. It is translated as CASSLWTGAYNSPLHF. The gene calls are TRBV28 and TRBJ1-6; 8 nucleotides line up with TRBD1. Per the germline V gene, CDR1 is MDHEN and CDR2 is SYDVKM. There are 16 residues in the CDR3. With V trimmed by 0 bases and J by 2 bases, 0 bases remained unmatched. Based on the CDR3 plus reference TRBV28 and TRBJ1-6, the full variable domain is DVKVTQSSRYLVKRTGEKVFLECVQDMDHENMFWYRQDPGLGLRLIYFSYDVKMKEKGDIPEGYSVSREKKERFSLILESASTNQTSMYLCASSLWTGAYNSPLHFGNGTRLTVT.

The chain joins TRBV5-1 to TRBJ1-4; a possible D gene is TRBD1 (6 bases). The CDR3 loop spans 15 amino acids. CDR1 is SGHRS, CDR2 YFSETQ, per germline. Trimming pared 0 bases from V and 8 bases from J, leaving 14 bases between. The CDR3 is CASSLDGGAREKLFF. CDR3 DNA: TGCGCCAGCAGCTTGGACGGGGGGGCGCGGGAAAAACTGTTTTTT.

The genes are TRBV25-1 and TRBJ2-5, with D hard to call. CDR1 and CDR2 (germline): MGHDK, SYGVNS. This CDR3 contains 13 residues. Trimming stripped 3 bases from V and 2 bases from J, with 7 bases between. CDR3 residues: CASSERGQETQYF. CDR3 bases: TGTGCCAGCAGTGAGAGAGGACAAGAGACCCAGTACTTC.

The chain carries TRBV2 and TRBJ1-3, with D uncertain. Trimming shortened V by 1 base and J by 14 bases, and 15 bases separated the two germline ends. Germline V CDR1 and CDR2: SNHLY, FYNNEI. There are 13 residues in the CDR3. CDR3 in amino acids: CASSEDFERVVYF. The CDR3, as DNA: TGTGCCAGCAGTGAAGACTTTGAGAGGGTGGTATATTTT.

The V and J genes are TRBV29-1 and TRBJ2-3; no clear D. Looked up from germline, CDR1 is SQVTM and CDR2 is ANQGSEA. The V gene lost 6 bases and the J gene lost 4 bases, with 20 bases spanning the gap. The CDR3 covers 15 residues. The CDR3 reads CSVCYGSGEPDTQYF. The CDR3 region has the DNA TGCAGCGTCTGCTATGGGTCTGGAGAACCAGATACGCAGTATTTT.

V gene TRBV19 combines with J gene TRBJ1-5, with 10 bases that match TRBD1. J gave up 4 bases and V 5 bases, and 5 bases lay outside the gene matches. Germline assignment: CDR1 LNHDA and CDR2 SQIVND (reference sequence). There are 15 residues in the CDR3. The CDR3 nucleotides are TGTGCCAGTAGTCGGACAGGGGGGACAAATCAGCCCCAGCATTTT. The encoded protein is CASSRTGGTNQPQHF.

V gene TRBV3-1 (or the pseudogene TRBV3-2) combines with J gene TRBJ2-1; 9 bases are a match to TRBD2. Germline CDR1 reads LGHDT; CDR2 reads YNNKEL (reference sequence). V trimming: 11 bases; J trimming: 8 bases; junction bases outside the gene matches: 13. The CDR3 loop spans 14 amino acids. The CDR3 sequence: CAVASGGGADEQFF. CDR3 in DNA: TGTGCCGTCGCCTCTGGCGGGGGGGCCGATGAGCAGTTCTTC.

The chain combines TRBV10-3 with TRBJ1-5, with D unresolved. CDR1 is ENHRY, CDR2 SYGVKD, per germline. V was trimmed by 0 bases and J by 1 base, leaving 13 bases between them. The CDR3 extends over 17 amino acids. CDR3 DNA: TGTGCCATCAGTGAGTCGAGTACGGGTTTGAGCAATCAGCCCCAGCATTTT. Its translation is CAISESSTGLSNQPQHF.

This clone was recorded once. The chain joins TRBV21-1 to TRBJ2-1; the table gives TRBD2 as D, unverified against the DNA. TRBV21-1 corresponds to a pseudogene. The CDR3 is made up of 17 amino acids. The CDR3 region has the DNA TGTGCCAGCAGCAGGGCTGAGCGGGGGGGAGTTCACAATGAGCAGTTCTTC. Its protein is CASSRAERGGVHNEQFF.

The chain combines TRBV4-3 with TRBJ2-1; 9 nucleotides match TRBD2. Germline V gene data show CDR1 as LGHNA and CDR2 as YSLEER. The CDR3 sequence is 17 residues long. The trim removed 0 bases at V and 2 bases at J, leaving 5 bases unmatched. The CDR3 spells CASSQERGGGAYNEQFF. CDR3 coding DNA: TGCGCCAGCAGCCAAGAAAGGGGCGGGGGGGCCTACAATGAGCAGTTCTTC.

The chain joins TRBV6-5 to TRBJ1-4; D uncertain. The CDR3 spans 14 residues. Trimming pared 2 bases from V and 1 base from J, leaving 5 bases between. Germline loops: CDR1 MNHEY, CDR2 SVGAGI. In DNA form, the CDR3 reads TGTGCCAGCAGTTACGGCAGAACTAATGAAAAACTGTTTTTT. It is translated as CASSYGRTNEKLFF.

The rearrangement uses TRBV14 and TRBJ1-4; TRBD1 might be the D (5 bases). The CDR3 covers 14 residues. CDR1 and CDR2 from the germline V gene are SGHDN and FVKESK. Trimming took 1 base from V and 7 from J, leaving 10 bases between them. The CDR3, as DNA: TGTGCCAGCAGCCAAGGACAGCAGCTTGAAAAACTGTTTTTT. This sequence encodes CASSQGQQLEKLFF.

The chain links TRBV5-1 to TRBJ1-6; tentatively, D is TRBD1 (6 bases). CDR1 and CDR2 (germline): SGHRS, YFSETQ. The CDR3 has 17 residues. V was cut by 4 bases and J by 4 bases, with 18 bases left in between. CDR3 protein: CASSSTTGPSYNSPLHF. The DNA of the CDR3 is TGCGCCAGCAGCAGCACGACAGGCCCGTCTTATAATTCACCCCTCCACTTT.

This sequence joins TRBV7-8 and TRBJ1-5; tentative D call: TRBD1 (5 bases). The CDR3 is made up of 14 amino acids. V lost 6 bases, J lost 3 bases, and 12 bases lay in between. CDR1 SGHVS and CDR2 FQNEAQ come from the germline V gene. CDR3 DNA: TGTGCCAGCAGTCTAGGCAGGGACAATCAGCCCCAGCATTTT. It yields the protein CASSLGRDNQPQHF. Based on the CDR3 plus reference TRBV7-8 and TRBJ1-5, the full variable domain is GAGVSQSPRYKVAKRGQDVALRCDPISGHVSLFWYQQALGQGPEFLTYFQNEAQLDKSGLPSDRFFAERPEGSVSTLKIQRTQQEDSAVYLCASSLGRDNQPQHFGDGTRLSIL.

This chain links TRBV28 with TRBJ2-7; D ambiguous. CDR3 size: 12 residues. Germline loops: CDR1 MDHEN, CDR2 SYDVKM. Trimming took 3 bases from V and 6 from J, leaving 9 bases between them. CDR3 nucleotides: TGTGCCAGCAGTTTCCCCCCGTCCGAGCAGTACTTC. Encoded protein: CASSFPPSEQYF.